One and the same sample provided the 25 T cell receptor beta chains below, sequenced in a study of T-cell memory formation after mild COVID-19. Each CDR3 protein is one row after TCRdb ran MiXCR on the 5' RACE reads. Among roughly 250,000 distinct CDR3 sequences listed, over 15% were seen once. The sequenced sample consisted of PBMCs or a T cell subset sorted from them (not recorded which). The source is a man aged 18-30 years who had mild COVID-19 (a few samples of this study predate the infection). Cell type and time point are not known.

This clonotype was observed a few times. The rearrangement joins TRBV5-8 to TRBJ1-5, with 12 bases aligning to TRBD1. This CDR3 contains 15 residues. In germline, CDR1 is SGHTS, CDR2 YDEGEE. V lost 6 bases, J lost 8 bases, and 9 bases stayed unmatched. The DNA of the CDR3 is TGTGCCAGCAATCGGGACAGGGGGCGTTCGAAGCCCCAGCATTTT. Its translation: CASNRDRGRSKPQHF.

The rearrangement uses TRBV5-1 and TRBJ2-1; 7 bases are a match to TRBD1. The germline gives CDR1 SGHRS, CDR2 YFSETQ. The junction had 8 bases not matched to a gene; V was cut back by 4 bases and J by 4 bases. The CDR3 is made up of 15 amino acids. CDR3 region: CASSPGTEFYNEQFF. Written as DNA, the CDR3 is TGCGCCAGCAGCCCCGGGACAGAATTTTACAATGAGCAGTTCTTC.

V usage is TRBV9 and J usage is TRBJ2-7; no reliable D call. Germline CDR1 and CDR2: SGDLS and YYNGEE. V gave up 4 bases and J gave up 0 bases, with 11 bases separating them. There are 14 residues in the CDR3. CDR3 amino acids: CASSPQASSYEQYV. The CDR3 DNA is TGTGCCAGCAGCCCCCAGGCCAGCTCCTACGAGCAGTACGTC.

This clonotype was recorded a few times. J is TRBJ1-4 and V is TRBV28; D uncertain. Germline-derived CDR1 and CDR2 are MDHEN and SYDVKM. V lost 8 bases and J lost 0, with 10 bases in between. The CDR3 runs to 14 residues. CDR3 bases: TGTGCCAGCGCACAGTTCCCAACTAATGAAAAACTGTTTTTT. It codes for CASAQFPTNEKLFF.

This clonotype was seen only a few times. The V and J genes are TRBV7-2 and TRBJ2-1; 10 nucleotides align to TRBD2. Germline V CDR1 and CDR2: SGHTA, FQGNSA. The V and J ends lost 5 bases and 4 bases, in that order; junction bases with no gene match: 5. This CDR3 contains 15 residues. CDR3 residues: CASSVGLAAYNEQFF. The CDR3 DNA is TGTGCCAGCAGCGTCGGACTAGCGGCTTACAATGAGCAGTTCTTC.

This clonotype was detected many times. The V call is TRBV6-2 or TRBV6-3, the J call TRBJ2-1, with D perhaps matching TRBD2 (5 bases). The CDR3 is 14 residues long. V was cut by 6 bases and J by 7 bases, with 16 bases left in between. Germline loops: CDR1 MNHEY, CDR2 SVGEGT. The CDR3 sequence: CASRDSKVGNEQFF. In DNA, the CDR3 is TGTGCCAGCAGGGACTCTAAGGTAGGGAATGAGCAGTTCTTC.

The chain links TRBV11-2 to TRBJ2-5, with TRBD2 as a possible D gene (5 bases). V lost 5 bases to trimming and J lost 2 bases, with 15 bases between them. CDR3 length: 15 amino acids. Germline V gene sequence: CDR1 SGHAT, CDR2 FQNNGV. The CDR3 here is CASSPGNGEQETQYF. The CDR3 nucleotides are TGTGCCAGCAGCCCTGGAAACGGGGAACAAGAGACCCAGTACTTC.

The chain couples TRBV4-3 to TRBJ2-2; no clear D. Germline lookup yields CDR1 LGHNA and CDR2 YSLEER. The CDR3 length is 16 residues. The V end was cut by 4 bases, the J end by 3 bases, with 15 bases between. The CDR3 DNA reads TGCGCCAGCAGCCGATCTTGGACCCGAGACACCGGGGAGCTGTTTTTT. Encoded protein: CASSRSWTRDTGELFF.

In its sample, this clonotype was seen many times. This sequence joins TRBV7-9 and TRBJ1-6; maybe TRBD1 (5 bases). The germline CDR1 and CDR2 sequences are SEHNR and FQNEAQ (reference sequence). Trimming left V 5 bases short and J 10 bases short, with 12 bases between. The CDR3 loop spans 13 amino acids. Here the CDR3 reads CASSLDGDSPLHF. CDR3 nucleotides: TGTGCCAGCAGCCTCGACGGGGACTCACCCCTCCACTTT.

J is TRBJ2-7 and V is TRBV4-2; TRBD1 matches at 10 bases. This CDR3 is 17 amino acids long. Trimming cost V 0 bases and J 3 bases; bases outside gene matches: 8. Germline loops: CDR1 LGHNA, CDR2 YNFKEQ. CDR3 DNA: TGTGCCAGCAGCCAAGATGGGGGGACAGGGGTCAACTACGAGCAGTACTTC. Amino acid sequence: CASSQDGGTGVNYEQYF.

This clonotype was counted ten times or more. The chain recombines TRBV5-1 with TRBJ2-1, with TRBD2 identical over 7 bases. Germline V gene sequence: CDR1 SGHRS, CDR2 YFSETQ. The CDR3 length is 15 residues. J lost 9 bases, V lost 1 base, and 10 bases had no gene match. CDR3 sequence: CASSLSGDEAGEQFF. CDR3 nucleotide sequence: TGCGCCAGCAGCTTGAGCGGGGACGAGGCCGGTGAGCAGTTCTTC.

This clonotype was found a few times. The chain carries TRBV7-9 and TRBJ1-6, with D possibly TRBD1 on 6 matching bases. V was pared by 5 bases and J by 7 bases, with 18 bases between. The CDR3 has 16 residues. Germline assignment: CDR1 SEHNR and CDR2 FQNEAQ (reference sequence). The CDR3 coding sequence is TGTGCCAGCAGCCCCTGGCAGGGGAATTTAAATTCACCCCTCCACTTT. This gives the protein CASSPWQGNLNSPLHF.

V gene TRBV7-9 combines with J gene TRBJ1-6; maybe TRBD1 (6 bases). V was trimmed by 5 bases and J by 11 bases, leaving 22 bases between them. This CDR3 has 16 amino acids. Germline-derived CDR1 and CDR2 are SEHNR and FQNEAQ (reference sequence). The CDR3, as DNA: TGTGCCAGCAGCCCTCGGATTACAGGGCCAATTACACCCCTCCACTTT. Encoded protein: CASSPRITGPITPLHF.

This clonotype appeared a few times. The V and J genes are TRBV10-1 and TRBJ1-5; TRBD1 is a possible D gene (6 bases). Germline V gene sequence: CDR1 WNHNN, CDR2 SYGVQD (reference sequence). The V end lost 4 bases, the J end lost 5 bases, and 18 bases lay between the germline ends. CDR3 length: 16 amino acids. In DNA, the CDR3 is TGCGCCAGCAGTGGGGGGCGCGCGCGCGCGGATCAGCCCCAGCATTTT. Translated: CASSGGRARADQPQHF.

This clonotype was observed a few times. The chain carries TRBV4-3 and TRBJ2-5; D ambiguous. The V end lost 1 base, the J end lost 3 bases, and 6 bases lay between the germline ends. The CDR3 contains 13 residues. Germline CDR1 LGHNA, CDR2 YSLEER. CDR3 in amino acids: CASSQAPEETQYF. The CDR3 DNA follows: TGCGCCAGCAGCCAAGCCCCGGAAGAGACCCAGTACTTC.

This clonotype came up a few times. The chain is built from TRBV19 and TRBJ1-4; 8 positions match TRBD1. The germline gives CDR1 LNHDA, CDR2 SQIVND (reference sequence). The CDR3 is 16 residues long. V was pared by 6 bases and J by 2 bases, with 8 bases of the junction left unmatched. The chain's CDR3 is CASSRTGRLTNEKLFF. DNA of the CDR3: TGTGCCAGTAGCCGGACAGGGAGGCTTACTAATGAAAAACTGTTTTTT.

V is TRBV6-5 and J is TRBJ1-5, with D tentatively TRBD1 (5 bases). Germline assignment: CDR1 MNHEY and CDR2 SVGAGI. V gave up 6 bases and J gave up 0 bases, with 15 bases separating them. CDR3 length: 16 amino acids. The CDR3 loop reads CASSPGHIYSNQPQHF. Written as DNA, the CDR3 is TGTGCCAGCAGCCCCGGACACATTTATAGCAATCAGCCCCAGCATTTT.

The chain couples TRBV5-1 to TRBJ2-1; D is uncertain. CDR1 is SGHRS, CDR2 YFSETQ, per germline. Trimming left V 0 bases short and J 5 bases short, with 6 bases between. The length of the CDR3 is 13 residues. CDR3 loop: CASSLELHNEQFF. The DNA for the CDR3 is TGCGCCAGCAGCTTGGAACTTCACAATGAGCAGTTCTTC. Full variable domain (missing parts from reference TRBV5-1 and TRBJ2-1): KAGVTQTPRYLIKTRGQQVTLSCSPISGHRSVSWYQQTPGQGLQFLFEYFSETQRNKGNFPGRFSGRQFSNSRSEMNVSTLELGDSALYLCASSLELHNEQFFGPGTRLTVL.

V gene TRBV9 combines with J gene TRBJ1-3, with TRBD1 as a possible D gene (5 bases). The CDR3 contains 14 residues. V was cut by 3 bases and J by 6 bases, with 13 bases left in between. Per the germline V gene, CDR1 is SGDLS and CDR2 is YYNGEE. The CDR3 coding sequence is TGTGCCAGCAGCGACCTCGCAGGGAAAAACACCATATATTTT. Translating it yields CASSDLAGKNTIYF.

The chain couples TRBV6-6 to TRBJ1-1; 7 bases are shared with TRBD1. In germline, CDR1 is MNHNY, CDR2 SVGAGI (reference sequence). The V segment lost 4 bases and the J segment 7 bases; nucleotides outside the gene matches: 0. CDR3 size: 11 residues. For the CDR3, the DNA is TGTGCCAGCAGTTGGACAGGTGAAGCTTTCTTT. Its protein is CASSWTGEAFF.

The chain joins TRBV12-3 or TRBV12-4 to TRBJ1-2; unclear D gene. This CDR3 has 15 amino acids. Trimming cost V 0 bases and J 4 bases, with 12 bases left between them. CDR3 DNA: TGTGCCAGCAGTTTAGCGTCCAGTAAAATCTATGGCTACACCTTC. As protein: CASSLASSKIYGYTF.

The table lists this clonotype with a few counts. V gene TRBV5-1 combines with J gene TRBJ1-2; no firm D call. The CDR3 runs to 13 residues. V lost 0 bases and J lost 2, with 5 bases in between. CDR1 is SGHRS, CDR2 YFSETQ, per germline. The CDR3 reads CASSLDQNYGYTF. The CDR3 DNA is TGCGCCAGCAGCTTGGATCAAAACTATGGCTACACCTTC.

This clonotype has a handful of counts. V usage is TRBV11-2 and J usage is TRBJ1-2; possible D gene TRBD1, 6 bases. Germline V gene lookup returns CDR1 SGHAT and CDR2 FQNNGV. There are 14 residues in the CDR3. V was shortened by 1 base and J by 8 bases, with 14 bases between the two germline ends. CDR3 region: CASSLVPGVFGYTF. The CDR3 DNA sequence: TGTGCCAGCAGCTTAGTCCCAGGGGTATTCGGCTACACCTTC.

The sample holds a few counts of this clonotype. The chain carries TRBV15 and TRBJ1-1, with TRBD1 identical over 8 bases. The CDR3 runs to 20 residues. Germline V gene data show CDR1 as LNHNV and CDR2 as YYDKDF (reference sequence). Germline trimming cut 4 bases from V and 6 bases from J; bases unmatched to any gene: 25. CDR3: CATSIGTIELDRGNFAEAFF. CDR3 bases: TGTGCCACCAGCATAGGAACCATCGAACTTGACAGGGGAAATTTTGCTGAAGCTTTCTTT.

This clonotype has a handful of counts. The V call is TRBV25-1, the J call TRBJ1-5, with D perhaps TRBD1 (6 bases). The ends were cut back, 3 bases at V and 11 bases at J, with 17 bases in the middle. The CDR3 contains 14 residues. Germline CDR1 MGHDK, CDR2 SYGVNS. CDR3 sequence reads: CASSDRDKGWAQHF. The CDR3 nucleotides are TGTGCCAGCAGTGACCGGGACAAAGGATGGGCCCAGCATTTT.